The next 21 T cell receptor beta chains were all read from a single sample in a study of blood T cell repertoires in COVID-19 (dated by TCRdb to 2018 to 2020). The library was generated by the immunoSEQ multiplex PCR assay. TCRdb provides this immuneACCESS table in a form limited to in-frame rearrangements. Some clones are lacking; in checked studies, under half of them reflect an unresolved V gene, and why the rest are absent is not known. The sample table shows some 290,000 clones, and around 90% are seen once. The top ten hold 2% to 2.5% of the sample. Sequences were obtained from peripheral blood. The receptors originated from a woman aged 50 to 60 who had recovered from COVID-19.

J is TRBJ1-1 and V is TRBV20-1; no reliable D call. Germline CDR1 DFQATT, CDR2 SNEGSKA (reference sequence). The CDR3 covers 11 residues. The CDR3 coding sequence is TGCAGCTTTGGAGGGAACACTGAAGCTTTCTTT. Its translation is CSFGGNTEAFF.

The genes are TRBV5-6 and TRBJ1-6, with 7 bases matching TRBD1. V shed 1 base and J 4 bases; nucleotides not matched to a gene: 5. Germline V gene lookup returns CDR1 SGHDT and CDR2 YYEEEE. The CDR3 runs 16 residues. The DNA for the CDR3 is TGTGCCAGCAGCTTGCAGGGGGGATATTATAATTCACCCCTCCACTTT. This gives the protein CASSLQGGYYNSPLHF.

V and J are TRBV6-5 and TRBJ1-4; possibly TRBD1 for D (5 bases). Germline loops: CDR1 MNHEY, CDR2 SVGAGI. This CDR3 has 13 amino acids. V lost 7 bases, J lost 8 bases, and 14 bases lay in between. The CDR3 sequence is CASKGFPLEKLFF. The DNA of the CDR3 is TGTGCCAGCAAGGGGTTCCCTTTGGAAAAACTGTTTTTT.

The gene calls are TRBV7-2 and TRBJ1-3, with D unresolved. Trimming took off 3 bases at V and 1 base at J, with 19 bases between the two ends. Germline V gene data show CDR1 as SGHTA and CDR2 as FQGNSA. There are 18 residues in the CDR3. The CDR3 DNA follows: TGTGCCAGCAGCTTGGCCCTTCCGGGGAGAGGGTCTGGAAACACCATATATTTT. As protein: CASSLALPGRGSGNTIYF.

This chain links TRBV5-1 with TRBJ1-1; 8 positions agree with TRBD1. CDR1 is SGHRS, CDR2 YFSETQ, per germline. The CDR3 is 13 residues long. The trim removed 3 bases at V and 4 bases at J, leaving 2 bases unmatched. The CDR3 nucleotides are TGCGCCAGCAGCTCCGACAGGGGCACTGAAGCTTTCTTT. Its protein product is CASSSDRGTEAFF.

This sequence joins TRBV18 and TRBJ1-1, with 9 nucleotides matching TRBD1. Trimming removed 2 bases from V and 1 base from J; junction bases left unmatched: 2. The CDR3 runs 15 residues. Per germline, CDR1 KGHSH and CDR2 LQKENI. The CDR3 DNA follows: TGTGCCAGCTCACCAACGGACAGGGGGAACACTGAAGCTTTCTTT. Translating it yields CASSPTDRGNTEAFF.

This chain uses TRBV9 with TRBJ1-1; unclear D gene. The CDR3 runs to 15 residues. The V gene's germline CDR1 is SGDLS and CDR2 YYNGEE. V lost 0 bases and J lost 4, with 13 bases in between. The CDR3 reads CASSVGGSRGTEAFF. For the CDR3, the DNA is TGTGCCAGCAGCGTAGGAGGTAGTCGAGGCACTGAAGCTTTCTTT.

The chain links TRBV27 to TRBJ2-3; the match to TRBD1 covers 7 bases. CDR1 is MNHEY, CDR2 SMNVEV, per germline (reference sequence). The V and J ends lost 3 bases and 10 bases, in that order; junction bases with no gene match: 19. This CDR3 is 17 amino acids long. The chain's CDR3 is CASSFLQQGSIGLAQYF. In DNA form, the CDR3 reads TGTGCCAGCAGTTTCCTCCAACAGGGGTCCATAGGTCTTGCGCAGTATTTT.

This clone was counted a few times. The genes are TRBV7-3 and TRBJ1-1, with D perhaps matching TRBD1 (5 bases). V was shortened by 5 bases and J by 4 bases, with 11 bases between the two germline ends. Germline V gives CDR1 SGHTA, CDR2 FQGTGA. The CDR3 runs 13 residues. The CDR3 nucleotides read TGTGCCAGCAGCCAGATGGGGGGCACTGAAGCTTTCTTT. It specifies CASSQMGGTEAFF.

This sequence joins TRBV27 and TRBJ2-5; D gene uncertain. Trimming removed 4 bases from V and 5 bases from J, with 14 bases in between. The CDR3 length is 14 residues. Per germline, CDR1 MNHEY and CDR2 SMNVEV (reference sequence). The CDR3 DNA reads as TGTGCCAGCAGTTCAATCCACCTACGTGAGACCCAGTACTTC. It codes for CASSSIHLRETQYF.

The chain joins TRBV12-3 or TRBV12-4 to TRBJ1-1, with D possibly being TRBD1 (5 bases). There are 13 residues in the CDR3. Deletions cut 2 bases from V and 8 bases from J, with 12 bases between. The CDR3 DNA reads TGTGCCAGCAGTTTACGGGGGAATGGGGAAGCTTTCTTT. Its translation is CASSLRGNGEAFF.

The chain joins TRBV4-2 to TRBJ2-7; 8 bases line up with TRBD2. After removal of 3 bases from V and 1 base from J, the junction contained 5 bases not matched to a gene. CDR3 size: 15 residues. The germline V gene encodes CDR1 LGHNA and CDR2 YNFKEQ. This CDR3 is CASSHGAGASYEQYF. The CDR3 DNA reads TGTGCCAGCAGCCATGGAGCGGGGGCTTCCTACGAGCAGTACTTC.

The chain uses TRBV6-2 or TRBV6-3 and TRBJ2-6, with D possibly TRBD2 on 5 matching bases. Germline V gene lookup returns CDR1 MNHEY and CDR2 SVGEGT. The CDR3 spans 15 residues. Trimming took 2 bases from V and 0 from J, leaving 5 bases between them. The CDR3 coding sequence is TGTGCCAGCAGTTACCGGGGCTCTGGGGCCAACGTCCTGACTTTC. This sequence encodes CASSYRGSGANVLTF.

The gene calls are TRBV7-9 and TRBJ2-1; 8 positions agree with TRBD2. The CDR3 consists of 15 residues. CDR1 SEHNR and CDR2 FQNEAQ come from the germline V gene (reference sequence). Unmatched junction bases numbered 6, after V lost 5 bases and J lost 3 bases. The CDR3 reads CASSPRSGGYNEQFF. In DNA, the CDR3 is TGTGCCAGCAGCCCGAGAAGCGGGGGCTACAATGAGCAGTTCTTC.

The rearrangement joins TRBV7-8 to TRBJ1-5, with a weak D call TRBD1 (6 bases). CDR1 and CDR2 (germline): SGHVS, FQNEAQ. The V end lost 5 bases, the J end lost 2 bases, and 13 bases lay between the germline ends. The CDR3 sequence is 15 residues long. This CDR3 reads CASSPRGAGNQPQHF. The CDR3 nucleotides are TGTGCCAGCAGCCCCCGGGGGGCGGGCAATCAGCCCCAGCATTTT.

The gene calls are TRBV4-2 and TRBJ2-1; a weak D match, TRBD1 (5 bases). Trimming cost V 2 bases and J 10 bases, with 12 bases left between them. The CDR3 has 13 residues. CDR1 is LGHNA and CDR2 is YNFKEQ in the germline V gene. The CDR3 bases are TGTGCCAGCAGCCAACAAGGGCAGGGAGAGCAGTTCTTC. Translated, it gives CASSQQGQGEQFF.

The chain is built from TRBV6-5 and TRBJ1-1; 12 nucleotides line up with TRBD1. The CDR3 is 16 residues long. Looked up from germline, CDR1 is MNHEY and CDR2 is SVGAGI. Germline trimming cut 0 bases from V and 6 bases from J; bases unmatched to any gene: 5. Here the CDR3 reads CASSYSGTGGLPEAFF. For the CDR3, the DNA is TGTGCCAGCAGTTACTCCGGGACAGGGGGCCTACCTGAAGCTTTCTTT.

The CDR3 loop reads CASGIRDSRLYNEQFF. The CDR3 nucleotides read TGTGCCAGCGGAATCCGGGACAGTCGGTTGTACAATGAGCAGTTCTTC. This chain connects TRBV2 to TRBJ2-1; 7 bases line up with TRBD1. The CDR3 consists of 16 residues. Trimming took 8 bases from V and 4 from J; bases not matched to a gene: 14. Germline values: CDR1 SNHLY, CDR2 FYNNEI.

This sequence joins TRBV5-4 and TRBJ1-4; D is perhaps TRBD1 (5 bases). CDR1 and CDR2 from the germline V gene are SGHNT and YYREEE (reference sequence). Trimming removed 2 bases from V and 7 bases from J, with 9 bases in between. The CDR3 has 13 residues. The CDR3 sequence: CASSLKGSEKLFF. The CDR3 DNA sequence: TGTGCCAGCAGCTTAAAGGGGTCTGAAAAACTGTTTTTT. The entire variable domain, with the rest obtained from reference TRBV5-4 and TRBJ1-4, is as follows: ETGVTQSPTHLIKTRGQQVTLRCSSQSGHNTVSWYQQALGQGPQFIFQYYREEENGRGNFPPRFSGLQFPNYSSELNVNALELDDSALYLCASSLKGSEKLFFGSGTQLSVL.

The chain combines TRBV28 with TRBJ2-3; D remains ambiguous. The V gene's germline CDR1 is MDHEN and CDR2 SYDVKM. Trimming pared 5 bases from V and 0 bases from J, leaving 9 bases between. CDR3 length: 14 amino acids. CDR3 in DNA: TGTGCCAGCAGTGGAGCGACTAGCACAGATACGCAGTATTTT. Its protein product is CASSGATSTDTQYF.

The genes are TRBV27 and TRBJ2-7, with 8 bases that match TRBD2. The germline V gene encodes CDR1 MNHEY and CDR2 SMNVEV (reference sequence). CDR3 length: 13 residues. Unmatched junction bases numbered 9, after V lost 8 bases and J lost 6 bases. The CDR3 nucleotides are TGTGCCAGCGGGGGACTAGTGAAGTCCGAGCAGTACTTC. Its translation: CASGGLVKSEQYF.